The clone carrying this TCR beta chain was recorded once. Its antigen is not identified. Per the germline V gene, CDR1 is SNHLY and CDR2 is FYNNEI. Between the trimmed V and J ends, which lost 6 bases and 3 bases, there was a span of 15 bases. The CDR3 has 14 amino acids. This sample was included in a study of cytomegalovirus exposure and HLA in healthy donors. Study conclusions and caveats: Most TCR sequences showed up rarely, but some public TCRs showed up in many donors. The study labeled 150 to 200 TCR beta chains cytomegalovirus-associated. Later on, analysis showed that most CMV-associated TCR beta chains appeared to be HLA-restricted.

Primers: 60 Vbeta forward and 13 Jbeta reverse. Clones were sequenced by immunoSEQ multiplex PCR, and TCRdb holds only the in-frame ones, with some missing. The sample records 90,000 to 100,000 clones, 78% being singletons. The sample comprised PBMCs. This receptor was identified in a woman between 35 and 50 years old in good health and CMV-seronegative. This chain connects TRBV2 to TRBJ2-7; D perhaps matches TRBD2 (6 bases). The CDR3, as DNA: TGTGCCAGCAGCCTAGCGACCCCAGGCTACGAGCAGTACTTC. Amino acids: CASSLATPGYEQYF.